The 15 T cell receptor beta chains presented below share a single source sample, sequenced in a study of T cells in Graves' hyperthyroidism and ophthalmopathy (dated 2019 in TCRdb). Library prep was done by multiplex PCR. Reads for this sample came from an Illumina HiSeq 2000. TCR beta CDR3 regions were amplified from RNA transcripts. The first round of RT-PCR for the TCR CDR3 was performed with the HTBI primer set and the Qiagen OneStep RT-PCR kit. TCRdb applied fastp at Q25 and MiXCR to the public reads, then kept only in-frame beta chains. Rows merge per CDR3 protein into single entries with the most common DNA and genes. The sample contains 35,000 to 45,000 distinct CDR3 sequences, less than 50% of them found a single time. The ten largest clonotypes hold 6.2% of the sample. The specimen sequenced was blood. The receptors originated from a woman aged 50 to 65 with Graves' hyperthyroidism that later progressed to Graves' ophthalmopathy.

The chain employs TRBV20-1 and TRBJ2-1; 14 bases are shared with TRBD2. In germline, CDR1 is DFQATT, CDR2 SNEGSKA (reference sequence). Trimming cost V 7 bases and J 6 bases; bases outside gene matches: 11. The CDR3 consists of 16 residues. The CDR3 sequence is CSVLTSGRACFNEQFF. CDR3 coding DNA: TGCAGTGTTCTGACTAGCGGGAGGGCCTGTTTCAATGAGCAGTTCTTC.

In the case of this clonotype: A read error may account for a junction end that differs from germline. The genes are TRBV24-1 and TRBJ1-2; D gene unclear. The CDR3 extends over 14 amino acids. In germline, CDR1 is KGHDR, CDR2 SFDVKD. The CDR3 DNA is TGTGCCACTAGTGATTTACGCTGCGGATGTGGCTACACCTTC. Translation gives CATSDLRCGCGYTF.

The rearrangement uses TRBV12-3 or TRBV12-4 and TRBJ2-3, with D unresolved. Trimming took off 4 bases at V and 11 bases at J, with 19 bases between the two ends. The CDR3 spans 14 residues. The chain's CDR3 is CASSSGSQYNEQYF. As DNA, the CDR3 is TGTGCCAGCAGTTCCGGCAGCCAGTACAATGAGCAGTATTTT.

At least ten counts were recorded for this clonotype. J is TRBJ1-1 and V is TRBV5-6; D is possibly TRBD1 (6 bases). There are 13 residues in the CDR3. CDR1 SGHDT and CDR2 YYEEEE come from the germline V gene. V lost 3 bases and J 3 bases, leaving 9 bases between the germline ends. The CDR3 loop reads CASSWGPDTEAFF. The CDR3 DNA reads as TGTGCCAGCAGCTGGGGGCCGGACACTGAAGCTTTCTTT.

This clonotype was seen many times. The genes are TRBV28 and TRBJ1-5, with a weak D call TRBD1 (6 bases). Trimming cost V 7 bases and J 6 bases, with 13 bases left between them. Germline CDR1 and CDR2: MDHEN and SYDVKM. The CDR3 has 13 residues. The CDR3 nucleotides are TGTGCCAGCATTAATGGGGGGCTTCAGCCCCAGCATTTT. This translates into CASINGGLQPQHF.

The chain has TRBV14 and TRBJ2-3; 7 bases align to TRBD1. J lost 11 bases, V lost 3 bases, and 11 bases had no gene match. This CDR3 has 14 residues. The germline gives CDR1 SGHDN, CDR2 FVKESK. The DNA of the CDR3 is TGTGCCAGCAGCCAGGGGACAGTCTACAATGAGCAGTATTTT. As protein: CASSQGTVYNEQYF. The variable domain in full, completed from reference TRBV14 and TRBJ2-3, reads EAGVTQFPSHSVIEKGQTVTLRCDPISGHDNLYWYRRVMGKEIKFLLHFVKESKQDESGMPNNRFLAERTGGTYSTLKVQPAELEDSGVYFCASSQGTVYNEQYFGPGTRLTVL.

The sample holds many counts of this clonotype. This chain connects TRBV6-4 to TRBJ2-1, with D possibly TRBD2 on 5 matching bases. The V end was cut by 6 bases, the J end by 4 bases, with 16 bases between. The germline CDR1 and CDR2 sequences are MRHNA and SNTAGT. CDR3 length: 15 residues. CDR3 coding DNA: TGTGCCAGCAGAGCTGATGGGAGCCGGTACAATGAGCAGTTCTTC. This gives the protein CASRADGSRYNEQFF.

The chain recombines TRBV6-4 with TRBJ1-2, with 12 positions matching TRBD1. The V gene's germline CDR1 is MRHNA and CDR2 SNTAGT. With 7 bases clipped from V and 4 bases from J, the junction kept 10 bases outside the gene matches. CDR3 length equals 16 residues. The CDR3: CASINQGGQGAYGYTF. CDR3 coding DNA: TGTGCCAGCATCAACCAGGGGGGACAGGGGGCCTATGGCTACACCTTC.

This clonotype was counted ten times or more. The chain couples TRBV6-6 to TRBJ1-6; D may be TRBD1 (5 bases). The V gene's germline CDR1 is MNHNY and CDR2 SVGAGI (reference sequence). V lost 6 bases, J lost 7 bases, and 16 bases lay in between. This CDR3 spans 15 amino acids. CDR3 in DNA: TGTGCCAGCAGACCCCCGGGACTGACGAATTCACCCCTCCACTTT. Translated, it gives CASRPPGLTNSPLHF.

The J gene is TRBJ2-2, the V gene TRBV7-9; D is undetermined. In germline, CDR1 is SEHNR, CDR2 FQNEAQ (reference sequence). V was trimmed by 0 bases and J by 8 bases, leaving 13 bases between them. The CDR3 runs 15 residues. CDR3 sequence reads: CASSLAARCLGELFF. The CDR3 DNA reads as TGTGCCAGCAGCTTAGCGGCGCGGTGTTTGGGGGAGCTGTTTTTT. The full variable domain, with the rest looked up from reference TRBV7-9 and TRBJ2-2, is DTGVSQNPRHKITKRGQNVTFRCDPISEHNRLYWYRQTLGQGPEFLTYFQNEAQLEKSRLLSDRFSAERPKGSFSTLEIQRTEQGDSAMYLCASSLAARCLGELFFGEGSRLTVL.

The rearrangement uses TRBV2 and TRBJ1-2; 8 nucleotides line up with TRBD1. With V trimmed by 6 bases and J by 5 bases, 14 bases remained unmatched. CDR1 is SNHLY, CDR2 FYNNEI, per germline. This CDR3 is built from 16 residues. The CDR3 coding sequence is TGTGCCAGCAGGTCCGGGACAGGTTCTTTTTATTATGGCTACACCTTC. The encoded protein is CASRSGTGSFYYGYTF.

In this sample, this clonotype is medium-sized. The V call is TRBV20-1, the J call TRBJ2-7, with D perhaps TRBD1 (5 bases). The CDR3 contains 14 residues. The V and J ends lost 3 bases and 0 bases respectively, with 12 bases between them. CDR1 DFQATT and CDR2 SNEGSKA come from the germline V gene (reference sequence). The CDR3 DNA reads TGCAGTGCTAGCGCCCAGGGCAACTCCTACGAGCAGTACTTC. Protein: CSASAQGNSYEQYF.

This clonotype was counted many times. The chain couples TRBV5-1 to TRBJ2-2; D gene unclear. V lost 2 bases and J 6 bases, leaving 5 bases between the germline ends. The CDR3 length is 12 residues. CDR1 and CDR2 (germline): SGHRS, YFSETQ. The CDR3 reads CASSFVPGELFF. CDR3 nucleotides: TGCGCCAGCAGCTTTGTACCCGGGGAGCTGTTTTTT.

This clonotype appeared many times. V is TRBV20-1 and J is TRBJ1-4; the D is unclear. This CDR3 contains 14 residues. CDR1 is DFQATT, CDR2 SNEGSKA, per germline (reference sequence). V dropped 2 bases and J dropped 7 bases, with 14 bases sitting between them. CDR3 loop: CSARRPLDGEKLFF. The CDR3 DNA is TGCAGTGCTAGAAGACCCCTGGATGGTGAAAAACTGTTTTTT.

Relative to its sample, this clonotype is medium-sized. V and J are TRBV10-3 and TRBJ2-7; TRBD1 matches at 7 bases. The CDR3 is 13 residues long. CDR1 ENHRY and CDR2 SYGVKD come from the germline V gene. V shed 5 bases, J shed 7 bases, and the junction held 8 bases outside the gene matches. CDR3 nucleotides: TGTGCCATCAGTAATGTTCGACAGGGAGAGCAGTACTTC. This sequence encodes CAISNVRQGEQYF.